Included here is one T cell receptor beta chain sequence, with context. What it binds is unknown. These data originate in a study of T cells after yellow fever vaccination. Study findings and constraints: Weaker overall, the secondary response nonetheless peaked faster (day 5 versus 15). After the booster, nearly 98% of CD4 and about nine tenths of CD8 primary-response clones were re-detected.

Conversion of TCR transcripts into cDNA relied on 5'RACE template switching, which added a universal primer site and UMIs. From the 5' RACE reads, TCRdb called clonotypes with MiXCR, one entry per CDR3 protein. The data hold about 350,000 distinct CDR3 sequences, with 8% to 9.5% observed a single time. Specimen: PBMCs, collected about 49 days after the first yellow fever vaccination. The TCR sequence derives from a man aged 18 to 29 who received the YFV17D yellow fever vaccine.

DNA of the CDR3: TGCGCCAGCTTCGGCGGGACAGGAAGCACAGATACGCAGTATTTT. It translates to CASFGGTGSTDTQYF. V gene TRBV5-1 combines with J gene TRBJ2-3; TRBD1 aligns across 8 bases. The CDR3 consists of 15 residues. CDR1 is SGHRS and CDR2 is YFSETQ in the germline V gene. Trimming cost V 7 bases and J 0 bases; bases outside gene matches: 7.